The 15 T cell receptor beta chains given below trace back to one sample, sequenced in a study of shared T cell receptors in the human thymus. Profiling relied on immunoSEQ multiplex PCR, and the TCRdb table lists in-frame clones only, not all of them. Of more than 550,000 clones listed, about 90% are singletons. These data are also associated with another study on human thymus T cells.

The sample taken for sequencing was thymocytes. The receptors shown here come from a boy under two years old with a congenital heart defect.

The chain joins TRBV7-2 to TRBJ2-7; TRBD1 aligns across 9 bases. Germline lookup yields CDR1 SGHTA and CDR2 FQGNSA. After removal of 5 bases from V and 5 bases from J, the junction contained 10 bases not matched to a gene. This CDR3 has 15 amino acids. The CDR3 reads CASSPYRDRENEQYF. DNA for the CDR3: TGTGCCAGCAGCCCATACCGGGACAGGGAGAACGAGCAGTACTTC.

The chain carries TRBV28 and TRBJ1-5; D possibly corresponds to TRBD1 (5 bases). The CDR3 extends over 16 amino acids. Per germline, CDR1 MDHEN and CDR2 SYDVKM. The V and J ends lost 3 bases and 6 bases respectively, with 18 bases between them. The CDR3 DNA follows: TGTGCCAGCAGTTTTTCGGGGGTCGCGGGTATTCAGCCCCAGCATTTT. This codes for CASSFSGVAGIQPQHF.

The chain has TRBV6-5 and TRBJ1-1; TRBD1 might be the D (5 bases). Deletions cut 2 bases from V and 5 bases from J, with 18 bases between. Germline V gene data show CDR1 as MNHEY and CDR2 as SVGAGI. The CDR3 is made up of 16 amino acids. Written as DNA, the CDR3 is TGTGCCAGCAGTTACGCCGCGGGGACCCCGGAGACTGAAGCTTTCTTT. This gives the protein CASSYAAGTPETEAFF.

This clone has just one count. This rearrangement joins TRBV27 to TRBJ2-2; TRBD2 agrees at 11 bases. With V trimmed by 2 bases and J by 3 bases, 8 bases remained unmatched. This CDR3 spans 18 amino acids. Germline-derived CDR1 and CDR2 are MNHEY and SMNVEV (reference sequence). The CDR3: CASSLGSGGAVYTGELFF. In DNA form, the CDR3 reads TGTGCCAGCAGTTTAGGTAGCGGGGGGGCCGTTTACACCGGGGAGCTGTTTTTT.

About this clone itself: The CDR3 ends on some other residue instead of the conserved phenylalanine or tryptophan, so this is likely a read error. The chain joins TRBV25-1 to TRBJ2-7, with D possibly being TRBD2 (5 bases). V lost 5 bases and J lost 2, with 13 bases in between. The CDR3 is 14 residues long. Germline CDR1 MGHDK, CDR2 SYGVNS. In DNA form, the CDR3 reads TGTGCCAGCAGTTTCAGCGGTCACACCTACGAGCAGTACCTC. Translation: CASSFSGHTYEQYL.

The chain uses TRBV4-3 and TRBJ2-7, with a weak D call TRBD1 (6 bases). CDR1 LGHNA and CDR2 YSLEER come from the germline V gene. This CDR3 region has 16 residues. The V gene lost 0 bases and the J gene lost 5 bases, with 17 bases spanning the gap. The CDR3 reads CASSQEGSRGENEQYF. The CDR3 nucleotides are TGCGCCAGCAGCCAAGAGGGAAGCAGGGGTGAAAACGAGCAGTACTTC.

V usage is TRBV5-5 and J usage is TRBJ1-4; D not certain. This CDR3 is built from 14 residues. The V gene lost 0 bases and the J gene lost 8 bases, with 11 bases spanning the gap. CDR1 is SGHKS, CDR2 YYEKEE, per germline (reference sequence). The chain's CDR3 is CASSLGQISEKLFF. In DNA, the CDR3 is TGTGCCAGCAGCTTGGGGCAGATTAGCGAAAAACTGTTTTTT.

This chain's CDR3 is CASSKEVGSYEQYF. As DNA, the CDR3 is TGTGCCAGCAGTAAGGAGGTGGGTAGCTACGAGCAGTACTTC. V usage is TRBV6-1 and J usage is TRBJ2-7; D perhaps matches TRBD2 (5 bases). Germline V CDR1 and CDR2: MNHNS, SASEGT. This CDR3 is 14 amino acids long. Trimming took 5 bases from V and 3 from J, leaving 14 bases between them.

CDR3 DNA sequence: TGTGCCAGCAGTCTCTGGGGGGTCGACAGCGAGGGGCAGCCCCAGCATTTT. Translated, it gives CASSLWGVDSEGQPQHF. The genes are TRBV28 and TRBJ1-5, with D possibly TRBD1 on 5 matching bases. V lost 5 bases to trimming and J lost 7 bases, with 24 bases between them. This CDR3 contains 17 residues. CDR1 is MDHEN, CDR2 SYDVKM, per germline.

The CDR3 nucleotides read TGCAGCGTGGGGGGAGGGCAAGAGACCCAGTACTTC. It specifies CSVGGGQETQYF. The V call is TRBV29-1, the J call TRBJ2-5; 7 bases align to TRBD2. This CDR3 has 12 amino acids. The germline CDR1 and CDR2 sequences are SQVTM and ANQGSEA. Trimming cost V 6 bases and J 2 bases; bases outside gene matches: 3.

This chain links TRBV7-9 with TRBJ2-4; 7 bases agree with TRBD1. The germline gives CDR1 SEHNR, CDR2 FQNEAQ (reference sequence). The CDR3 runs 17 residues. Trimming removed 5 bases from V and 0 bases from J; junction bases left unmatched: 10. The CDR3 protein is CASSPDRVTIAKNIQYF. DNA of the CDR3: TGTGCCAGCAGCCCAGACAGGGTCACGATAGCCAAAAACATTCAGTACTTC.

V gene TRBV4-1 combines with J gene TRBJ2-1, with TRBD2 as a possible D gene (5 bases). V dropped 0 bases and J dropped 5 bases, with 14 bases sitting between them. This CDR3 is 16 amino acids long. Germline loops: CDR1 MGHRA, CDR2 YSYEKL. For the CDR3, the DNA is TGCGCCAGCAGCCAAGATATCCCTAGCAGACACAATGAGCAGTTCTTC. Protein product: CASSQDIPSRHNEQFF.

The CDR3 loop reads CASSPIRSYNEQFF. CDR3 bases: TGTGCCAGTAGCCCTATCCGCTCCTACAATGAGCAGTTCTTC. The chain is built from TRBV19 and TRBJ2-1, with D unresolved. V lost 6 bases, J lost 0 bases, and 9 bases lay in between. There are 14 residues in the CDR3. Germline CDR1 reads LNHDA; CDR2 reads SQIVND (reference sequence).

This clone was seen a single time. V and J are TRBV28 and TRBJ2-7; D possibly corresponds to TRBD2 (6 bases). The V gene's germline CDR1 is MDHEN and CDR2 SYDVKM. The CDR3 runs to 12 residues. The V and J ends lost 10 bases and 3 bases respectively, with 13 bases between them. The CDR3 coding sequence is TGTGCCACCGAGGGAGGTGGCTACGAGCAGTACTTC. Residues: CATEGGGYEQYF.

The chain carries TRBV9 and TRBJ1-1; no firm D call. The CDR3 length is 17 residues. The V and J ends lost 0 bases and 0 bases respectively, with 15 bases between them. Germline loops: CDR1 SGDLS, CDR2 YYNGEE. CDR3 coding DNA: TGTGCCAGCAGCGTAGATCCAGACAAGATCATGAACACTGAAGCTTTCTTT. It translates to CASSVDPDKIMNTEAFF.